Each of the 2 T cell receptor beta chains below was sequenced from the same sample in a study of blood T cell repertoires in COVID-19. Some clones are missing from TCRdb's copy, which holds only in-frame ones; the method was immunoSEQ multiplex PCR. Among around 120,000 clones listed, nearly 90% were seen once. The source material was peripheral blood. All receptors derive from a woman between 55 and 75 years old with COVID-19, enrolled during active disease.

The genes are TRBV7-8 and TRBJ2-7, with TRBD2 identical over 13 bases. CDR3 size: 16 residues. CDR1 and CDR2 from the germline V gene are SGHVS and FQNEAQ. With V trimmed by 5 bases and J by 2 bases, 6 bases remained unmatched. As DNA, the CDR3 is TGTGCCAGCAGCCGAGGGACTAGCGGGGTTGCCTACGAGCAGTACTTC. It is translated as CASSRGTSGVAYEQYF.

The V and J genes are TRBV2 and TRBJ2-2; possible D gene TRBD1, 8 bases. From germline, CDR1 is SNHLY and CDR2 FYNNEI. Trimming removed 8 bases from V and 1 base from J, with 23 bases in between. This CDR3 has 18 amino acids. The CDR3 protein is CASEPGGRGRGNTGELFF. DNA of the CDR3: TGTGCCAGCGAGCCGGGGGGCAGGGGGCGAGGGAACACCGGGGAGCTGTTTTTT.